In this sample, the clone carrying this T cell receptor beta chain turned up once. What it recognizes is unknown. This record belongs to a study of neoadjuvant anti-PD-1 for oral cavity cancer. Germline assignment: CDR1 SQVTM and CDR2 ANQGSEA. V lost 7 bases and J lost 8, with 13 bases in between. CDR3 size: 11 residues. Only in-frame clones appear in the TCRdb table, and some are missing; sequencing was by immunoSEQ multiplex PCR. Counted here are approximately 74,000 clones, under 90% occurring once; the ten biggest clones make up around 3.1%. Points from the study as a whole: Each response group had just three patients in TCR analyses.

The chain couples TRBV29-1 to TRBJ2-3; D is possibly TRBD1 (5 bases). Here the sequenced sample was PBMCs, taken before nivolumab (anti-PD-1) treatment. The TCR originated in a person aged 35 to 85 with oral cavity squamous cell carcinoma. The CDR3 DNA reads TGCAGCGAAAGACAGTCCCTTACGCAGTATTTT. Translating gives CSERQSLTQYF.